The 14 T cell receptor beta chains given below trace back to one sample, sequenced in a study of blood T cell repertoires in COVID-19. Clones were sequenced by immunoSEQ multiplex PCR, and TCRdb holds only the in-frame ones, with some missing. The data contain approximately 120,000 clones, about 76% of them singletons. Input material: peripheral blood. The receptors shown here come from a man aged 80 or over with acute or convalescent COVID-19.

The genes are TRBV2 and TRBJ2-7; weak D call: TRBD1 (5 bases). Germline lookup yields CDR1 SNHLY and CDR2 FYNNEI. Deletions cut 2 bases from V and 3 bases from J, with 11 bases between. CDR3 length equals 14 residues. The CDR3 DNA is TGTGCCAGCAGTGAACGACAGAGGTACTACGAGCAGTACTTC. This encodes CASSERQRYYEQYF.

V and J are TRBV24-1 and TRBJ2-2; D is uncertain. Germline values: CDR1 KGHDR, CDR2 SFDVKD. Between the trimmed V and J ends, which lost 5 bases and 0 bases, there was a span of 6 bases. The CDR3 has 14 residues. The CDR3 nucleotides read TGTGCCACCAGTGGGCAACCGAACACCGGGGAGCTGTTTTTT. Protein product: CATSGQPNTGELFF.

The rearrangement uses TRBV7-2 and TRBJ1-5; D might be TRBD1 (5 bases). This CDR3 spans 16 amino acids. Germline V CDR1 and CDR2: SGHTA, FQGNSA. Trimming left V 5 bases short and J 3 bases short, with 17 bases between. The CDR3 nucleotides are TGTGCCAGCAGCCCAAACTGGGCCAGGGTCAATCAGCCCCAGCATTTT. As protein: CASSPNWARVNQPQHF.

V is TRBV7-8 and J is TRBJ2-7; the D gene is possibly TRBD1 (6 bases). The CDR3 sequence is 16 residues long. Germline V gives CDR1 SGHVS, CDR2 FQNEAQ. V dropped 4 bases and J dropped 0 bases, with 16 bases sitting between them. This CDR3 reads CASSSLTTGASYEQYF. CDR3 nucleotides: TGTGCCAGCAGCTCCCTGACGACAGGAGCCTCCTACGAGCAGTACTTC.

V usage is TRBV2 and J usage is TRBJ1-1; 12 nucleotides align to TRBD1. Per germline, CDR1 SNHLY and CDR2 FYNNEI. The length of the CDR3 is 14 residues. With V trimmed by 6 bases and J by 7 bases, 6 bases remained unmatched. CDR3 DNA: TGTGCCAGCAGGAAGGGACAGGGGGCTGTTGAAGCTTTCTTT. It specifies CASRKGQGAVEAFF.

CDR3 loop: CASSYQVSYEQYF. The CDR3 DNA reads TGTGCCAGCAGTTACCAGGTTTCCTACGAGCAGTACTTC. This chain joins TRBV6-7 and TRBJ2-7; D is unresolved. TRBV6-7 is placed among ORFs of uncertain function. The CDR3 extends over 13 amino acids. Trimming removed 2 bases from V and 1 base from J, with 6 bases in between.

The chain recombines TRBV6-4 with TRBJ2-3; 13 nucleotides line up with TRBD2. Germline V gene data show CDR1 as MRHNA and CDR2 as SNTAGT. V was clipped by 5 bases and J by 5 bases; unmatched bases: 7. The CDR3 is 16 residues long. This CDR3 is CASSQLAGGPGDTQYF. The CDR3 DNA follows: TGTGCCAGCAGTCAACTAGCGGGGGGGCCCGGAGATACGCAGTATTTT.

V and J are TRBV6-5 and TRBJ2-7, with D possibly TRBD2 on 5 matching bases. V lost 6 bases to trimming and J lost 0 bases, with 12 bases between them. Per germline, CDR1 MNHEY and CDR2 SVGAGI. The CDR3 consists of 14 residues. The CDR3 DNA follows: TGTGCCAGCAGACCCCGGGGAAGCTCCTACGAGCAGTACTTC. This encodes CASRPRGSSYEQYF.

The genes are TRBV6-5 and TRBJ1-4; 8 positions match TRBD1. This CDR3 is built from 13 residues. J gave up 8 bases and V 8 bases, and 7 bases lay outside the gene matches. CDR1 MNHEY and CDR2 SVGAGI come from the germline V gene. The CDR3 coding sequence is TGTGCCAGCGCAGGGGGCTTAGGGGAAAAACTGTTTTTT. Protein product: CASAGGLGEKLFF.

CDR3 DNA sequence: TGTGCCAGCAGCCTGACGGACAGGGGGAACACTGAAGCTTTCTTT. Translated: CASSLTDRGNTEAFF. The gene calls are TRBV3-1 (or the pseudogene TRBV3-2) and TRBJ1-1, with TRBD1 identical over 9 bases. V lost 4 bases, J lost 1 base, and 4 bases stayed unmatched. Germline loops: CDR1 LGHDT, CDR2 YNNKEL (reference sequence). This CDR3 comprises 15 residues.

CDR3 region: CASSLEVDSGYTF. CDR3 nucleotides: TGCGCCAGCAGCTTGGAGGTGGACTCTGGCTACACCTTC. The genes are TRBV5-1 and TRBJ1-2; D uncertain. Germline CDR1 is SGHRS and CDR2 is YFSETQ. The CDR3 loop spans 13 amino acids. V lost 0 bases and J 7 bases, leaving 10 bases between the germline ends.

The genes are TRBV5-1 and TRBJ2-1, with 9 bases matching TRBD2. Looked up from germline, CDR1 is SGHRS and CDR2 is YFSETQ. The CDR3 runs to 17 residues. V was clipped by 5 bases and J by 6 bases; unmatched bases: 15. CDR3 bases: TGCGCCAGCAGTCGGGCGGAAAGCGGGGGGCTCGGCAATGAGCAGTTCTTC. As protein: CASSRAESGGLGNEQFF. Complete variable domain (other parts from reference TRBV5-1 and TRBJ2-1): KAGVTQTPRYLIKTRGQQVTLSCSPISGHRSVSWYQQTPGQGLQFLFEYFSETQRNKGNFPGRFSGRQFSNSRSEMNVSTLELGDSALYLCASSRAESGGLGNEQFFGPGTRLTVL.

The chain recombines TRBV3-1 (or the pseudogene TRBV3-2) with TRBJ2-2, with 10 bases matching TRBD1. Germline V gene lookup returns CDR1 LGHDT and CDR2 YNNKEL (reference sequence). Trimming cost V 0 bases and J 5 bases; bases outside gene matches: 6. The CDR3 consists of 17 residues. The CDR3 loop reads CASSQDIRDRGTGELFF. The CDR3 coding sequence is TGTGCCAGCAGCCAAGATATCCGGGACAGGGGAACCGGGGAGCTGTTTTTT.

This clone was seen many times. The V gene is TRBV24-1, the J gene TRBJ2-3; 7 positions agree with TRBD1. The CDR3 is 12 residues long. Germline V gene lookup returns CDR1 KGHDR and CDR2 SFDVKD. Trimming cost V 1 base and J 12 bases; bases outside gene matches: 3. The CDR3 DNA sequence: TGTGCCACCAGTGATTTCGGACAGGCCCAGTATTTT. This translates into CATSDFGQAQYF.